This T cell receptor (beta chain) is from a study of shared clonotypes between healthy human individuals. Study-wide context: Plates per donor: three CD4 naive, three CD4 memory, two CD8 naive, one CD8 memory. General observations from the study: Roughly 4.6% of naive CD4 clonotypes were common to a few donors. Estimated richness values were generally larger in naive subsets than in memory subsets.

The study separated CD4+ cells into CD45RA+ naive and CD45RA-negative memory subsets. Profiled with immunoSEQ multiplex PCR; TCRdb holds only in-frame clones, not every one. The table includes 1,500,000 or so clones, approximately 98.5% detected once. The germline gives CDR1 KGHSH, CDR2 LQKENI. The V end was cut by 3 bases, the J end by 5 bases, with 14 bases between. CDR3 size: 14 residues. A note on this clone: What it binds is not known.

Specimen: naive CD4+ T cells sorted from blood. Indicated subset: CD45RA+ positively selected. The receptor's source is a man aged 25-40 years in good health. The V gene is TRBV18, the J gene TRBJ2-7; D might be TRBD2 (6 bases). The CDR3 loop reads CASSPMGGYNEQYF. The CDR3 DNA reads TGTGCCAGCTCACCGATGGGGGGATACAACGAGCAGTACTTC.